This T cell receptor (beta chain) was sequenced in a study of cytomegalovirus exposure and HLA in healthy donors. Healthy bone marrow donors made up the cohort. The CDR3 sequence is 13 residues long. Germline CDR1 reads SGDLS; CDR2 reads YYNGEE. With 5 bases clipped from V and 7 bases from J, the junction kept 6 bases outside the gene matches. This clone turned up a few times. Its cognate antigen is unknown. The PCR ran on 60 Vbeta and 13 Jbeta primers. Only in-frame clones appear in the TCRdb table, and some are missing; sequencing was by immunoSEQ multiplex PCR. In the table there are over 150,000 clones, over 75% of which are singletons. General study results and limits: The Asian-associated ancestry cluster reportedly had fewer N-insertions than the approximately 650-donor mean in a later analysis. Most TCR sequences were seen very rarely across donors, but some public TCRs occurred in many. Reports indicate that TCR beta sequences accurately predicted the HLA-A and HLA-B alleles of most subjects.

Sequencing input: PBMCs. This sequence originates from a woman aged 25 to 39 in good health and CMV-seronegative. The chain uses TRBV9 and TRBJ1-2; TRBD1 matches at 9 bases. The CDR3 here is CASRRGQGIGYTF. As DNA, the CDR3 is TGTGCCAGCAGGAGGGGACAGGGCATTGGCTACACCTTC.